The present T cell receptor beta chain was sequenced within a study of cytomegalovirus exposure and HLA in healthy donors. General study results and limits: In vitro confirmation showed three CMV-associated chains to be CMV antigen specific. Of the V segments, some could not be distinguished, including TRBV6-2 and TRBV6-3, and were excluded. The investigators catalogued 180 or so TCR beta chains as cytomegalovirus-associated.

PCR used 60 Vbeta primers and 13 Jbeta primers. TCRdb's copy holds only in-frame clones and misses some; the assay was immunoSEQ multiplex PCR. Of approximately 170,000 clones listed, roughly 73% are singletons. A note on this clone: What it recognizes is unknown.

V was pared by 6 bases and J by 0 bases, with 18 bases of the junction left unmatched. This CDR3 has 19 amino acids. Germline V gives CDR1 WNHNN, CDR2 SYGVQD (reference sequence). The V and J genes are TRBV10-1 and TRBJ1-2; 8 bases are a match to TRBD1. This TCR derives from a male donor in good health and CMV-seronegative. Sequences were obtained from PBMCs. The CDR3: CASSQFPDRVKRPNYGYTF. CDR3 in DNA: TGCGCCAGCAGCCAATTCCCGGACAGGGTGAAGCGTCCTAACTATGGCTACACCTTC.